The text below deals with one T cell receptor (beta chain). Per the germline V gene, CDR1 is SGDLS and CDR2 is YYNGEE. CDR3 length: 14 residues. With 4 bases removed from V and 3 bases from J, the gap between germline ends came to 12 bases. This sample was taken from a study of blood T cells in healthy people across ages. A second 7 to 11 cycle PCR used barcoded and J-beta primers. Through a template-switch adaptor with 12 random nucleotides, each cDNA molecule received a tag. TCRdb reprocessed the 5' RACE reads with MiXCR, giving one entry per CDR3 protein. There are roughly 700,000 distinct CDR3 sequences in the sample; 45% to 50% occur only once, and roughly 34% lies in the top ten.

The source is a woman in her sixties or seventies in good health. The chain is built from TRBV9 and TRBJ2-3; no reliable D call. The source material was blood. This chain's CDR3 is CASSPMGKTDTQYF. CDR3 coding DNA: TGTGCCAGCAGCCCGATGGGTAAGACAGATACGCAGTATTTT.